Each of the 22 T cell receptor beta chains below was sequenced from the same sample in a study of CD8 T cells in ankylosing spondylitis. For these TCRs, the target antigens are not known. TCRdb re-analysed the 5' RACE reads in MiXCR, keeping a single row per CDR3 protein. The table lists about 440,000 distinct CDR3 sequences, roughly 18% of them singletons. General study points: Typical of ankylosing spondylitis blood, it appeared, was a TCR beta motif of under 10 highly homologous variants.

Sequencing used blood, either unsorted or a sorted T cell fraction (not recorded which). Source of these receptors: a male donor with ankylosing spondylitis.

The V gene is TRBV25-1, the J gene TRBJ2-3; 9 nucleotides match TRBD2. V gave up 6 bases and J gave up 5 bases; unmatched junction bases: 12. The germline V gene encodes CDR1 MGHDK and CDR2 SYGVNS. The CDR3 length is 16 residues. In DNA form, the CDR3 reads TGTGCCAGCAGCCCCCGCTTAGCGGGAGTGGGAGATACGCAGTATTTT. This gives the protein CASSPRLAGVGDTQYF.

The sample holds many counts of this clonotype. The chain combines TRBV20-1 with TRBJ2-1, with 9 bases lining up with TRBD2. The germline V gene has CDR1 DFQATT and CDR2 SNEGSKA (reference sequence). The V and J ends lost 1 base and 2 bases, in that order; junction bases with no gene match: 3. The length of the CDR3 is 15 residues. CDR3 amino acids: CSARVASGAYNEQFF. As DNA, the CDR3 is TGCAGTGCTAGAGTGGCTAGCGGGGCCTACAATGAGCAGTTCTTC.

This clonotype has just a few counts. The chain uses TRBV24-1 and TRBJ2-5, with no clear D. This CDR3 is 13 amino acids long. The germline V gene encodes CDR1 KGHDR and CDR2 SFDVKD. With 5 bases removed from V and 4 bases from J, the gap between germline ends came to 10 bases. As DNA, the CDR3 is TGTGCCACCAGTGGGGGAAAGCGAGAGACCCAGTACTTC. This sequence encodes CATSGGKRETQYF.

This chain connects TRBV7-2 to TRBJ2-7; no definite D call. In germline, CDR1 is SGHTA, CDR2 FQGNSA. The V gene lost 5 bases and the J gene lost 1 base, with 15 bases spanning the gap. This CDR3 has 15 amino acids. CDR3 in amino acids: CASSPTTPQSYEQYF. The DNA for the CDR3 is TGTGCCAGCAGCCCAACAACCCCCCAATCCTACGAGCAGTACTTC.

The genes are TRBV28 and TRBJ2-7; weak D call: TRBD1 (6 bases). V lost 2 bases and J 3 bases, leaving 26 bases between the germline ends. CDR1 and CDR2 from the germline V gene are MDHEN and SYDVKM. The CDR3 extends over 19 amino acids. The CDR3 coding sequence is TGTGCCAGCAGTTTAAAAACCGCCGGGTCCTCAAGGGGGTACTACGAGCAGTACTTC. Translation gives CASSLKTAGSSRGYYEQYF.

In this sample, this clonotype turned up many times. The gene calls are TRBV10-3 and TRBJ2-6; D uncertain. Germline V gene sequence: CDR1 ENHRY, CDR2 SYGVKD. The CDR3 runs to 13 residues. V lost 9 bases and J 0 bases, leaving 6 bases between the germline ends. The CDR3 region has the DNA TGTGCCATATGGAGCTCTGGGGCCAACGTCCTGACTTTC. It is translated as CAIWSSGANVLTF.

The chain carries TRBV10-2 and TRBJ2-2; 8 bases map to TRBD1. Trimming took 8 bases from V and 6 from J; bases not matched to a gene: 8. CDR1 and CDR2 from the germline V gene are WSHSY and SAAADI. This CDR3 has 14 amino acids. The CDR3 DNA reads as TGCGCCAGCGGTGGGAACAGGGGGTCCGGGGAGCTGTTTTTT. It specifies CASGGNRGSGELFF.

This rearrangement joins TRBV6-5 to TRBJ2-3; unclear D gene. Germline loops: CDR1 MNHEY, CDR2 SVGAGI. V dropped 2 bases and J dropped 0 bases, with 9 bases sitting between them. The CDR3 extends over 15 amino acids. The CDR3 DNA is TGTGCCAGCAGTTACAAGGGCTATAGCACAGATACGCAGTATTTT. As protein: CASSYKGYSTDTQYF.

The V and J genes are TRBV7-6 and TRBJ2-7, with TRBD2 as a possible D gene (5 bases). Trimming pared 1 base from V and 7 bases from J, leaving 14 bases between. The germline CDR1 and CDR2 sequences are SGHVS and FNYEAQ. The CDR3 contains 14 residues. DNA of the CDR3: TGTGCCAGCAGCTTAGGCGGCGCCCCGGGGGAGCAGTACTTC. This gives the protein CASSLGGAPGEQYF. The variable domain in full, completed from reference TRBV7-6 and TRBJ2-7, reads GAGVSQSPRYKVTKRGQDVALRCDPISGHVSLYWYRQALGQGPEFLTYFNYEAQQDKSGLPNDRFSAERPEGSISTLTIQRTEQRDSAMYRCASSLGGAPGEQYFGPGTRLTVT.

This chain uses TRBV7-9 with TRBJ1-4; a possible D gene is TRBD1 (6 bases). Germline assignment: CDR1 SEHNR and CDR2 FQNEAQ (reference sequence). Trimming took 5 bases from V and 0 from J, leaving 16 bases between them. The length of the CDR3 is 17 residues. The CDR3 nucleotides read TGTGCCAGCAGCACAGGGTTCCAGGGAGCAACTAATGAAAAACTGTTTTTT. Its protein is CASSTGFQGATNEKLFF.

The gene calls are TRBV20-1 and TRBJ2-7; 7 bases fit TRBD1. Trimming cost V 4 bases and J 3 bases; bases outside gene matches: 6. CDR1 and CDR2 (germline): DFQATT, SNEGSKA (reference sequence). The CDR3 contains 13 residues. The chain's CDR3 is CSATRGSGYEQYF. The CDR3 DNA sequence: TGCAGTGCTACCAGGGGGAGCGGCTACGAGCAGTACTTC.

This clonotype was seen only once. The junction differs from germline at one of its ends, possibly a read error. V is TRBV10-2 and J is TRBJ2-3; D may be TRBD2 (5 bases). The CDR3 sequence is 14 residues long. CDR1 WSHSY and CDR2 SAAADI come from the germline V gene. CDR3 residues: CASRDLPALDSQYF. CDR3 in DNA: TGCGCCAGCAGGGACTTACCGGCTTTAGATTCGCAGTATTTT.

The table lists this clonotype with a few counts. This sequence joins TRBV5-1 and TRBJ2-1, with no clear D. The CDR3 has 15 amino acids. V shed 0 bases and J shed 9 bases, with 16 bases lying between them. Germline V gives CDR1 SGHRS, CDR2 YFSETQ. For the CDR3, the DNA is TGCGCCAGCAGCTTGGAGGTAGGCGCGGTTCCTGAGCAGTTCTTC. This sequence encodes CASSLEVGAVPEQFF.

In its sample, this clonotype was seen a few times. The CDR3 DNA sequence: TGTGCCAGCAGTTTATCATCGCGGGAGTGGGCCTACGAGCAGTACTTC. This encodes CASSLSSREWAYEQYF. The J gene is TRBJ2-7, the V gene TRBV27; 7 positions agree with TRBD2. Germline assignment: CDR1 MNHEY and CDR2 SMNVEV (reference sequence). J lost 2 bases, V lost 0 bases, and 7 bases had no gene match. The CDR3 covers 16 residues.

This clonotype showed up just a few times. CDR3 protein: CSVHEGLVGADTQYF. The CDR3 DNA reads as TGCAGCGTTCACGAAGGGCTAGTGGGCGCAGATACGCAGTATTTT. The V gene is TRBV29-1, the J gene TRBJ2-3; unclear D gene. The V and J ends lost 5 bases and 4 bases respectively, with 19 bases between them. The germline V gene has CDR1 SQVTM and CDR2 ANQGSEA. CDR3 size: 15 residues.

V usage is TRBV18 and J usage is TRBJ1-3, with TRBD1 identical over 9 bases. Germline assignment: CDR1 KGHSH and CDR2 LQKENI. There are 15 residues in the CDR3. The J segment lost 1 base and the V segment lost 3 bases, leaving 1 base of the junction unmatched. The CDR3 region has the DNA TGTGCCAGCTCACCCGGGACAGGGTCTGGAAACACCATATATTTT. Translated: CASSPGTGSGNTIYF.

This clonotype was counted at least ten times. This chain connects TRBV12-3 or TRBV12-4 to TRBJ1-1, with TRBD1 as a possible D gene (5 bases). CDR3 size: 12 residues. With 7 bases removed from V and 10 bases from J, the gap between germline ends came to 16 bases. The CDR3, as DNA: TGTGCCAGCACTGCAGACCTGGGGGGAGCTTTCTTT. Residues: CASTADLGGAFF.

CDR3 DNA sequence: TGTGCCAGTTCCGAGGGGACCGCAAATTATTCACCCCTCCACTTT. This translates into CASSEGTANYSPLHF. J is TRBJ1-6 and V is TRBV18; maybe TRBD1 (5 bases). Trimming left V 9 bases short and J 8 bases short, with 20 bases between. CDR1 and CDR2 from the germline V gene are KGHSH and LQKENI. The CDR3 is 15 residues long.

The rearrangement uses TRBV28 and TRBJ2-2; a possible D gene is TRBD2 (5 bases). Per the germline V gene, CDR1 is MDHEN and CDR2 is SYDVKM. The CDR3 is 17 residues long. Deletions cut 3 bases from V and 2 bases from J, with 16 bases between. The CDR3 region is CASSFEGTKGNTGELFF. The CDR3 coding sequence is TGTGCCAGCAGTTTCGAGGGAACCAAGGGAAACACCGGGGAGCTGTTTTTT. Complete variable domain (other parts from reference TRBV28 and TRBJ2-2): DVKVTQSSRYLVKRTGEKVFLECVQDMDHENMFWYRQDPGLGLRLIYFSYDVKMKEKGDIPEGYSVSREKKERFSLILESASTNQTSMYLCASSFEGTKGNTGELFFGEGSRLTVL.

CDR3 amino acids: CASSQLPTGKETQYF. The CDR3 DNA follows: TGCGCCAGCAGCCAACTACCTACAGGGAAAGAGACCCAGTACTTC. This chain links TRBV4-3 with TRBJ2-5; tentative D call: TRBD1 (6 bases). The CDR3 length is 15 residues. Per the germline V gene, CDR1 is LGHNA and CDR2 is YSLEER. Trimming pared 2 bases from V and 3 bases from J, leaving 13 bases between.

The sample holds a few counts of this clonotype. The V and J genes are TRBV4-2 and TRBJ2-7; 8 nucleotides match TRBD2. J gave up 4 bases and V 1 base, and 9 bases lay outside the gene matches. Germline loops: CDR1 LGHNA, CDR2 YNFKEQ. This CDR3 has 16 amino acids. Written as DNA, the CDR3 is TGTGCCAGCAGCCAAGCAATAACGGGAGGGGGGTACGAGCAGTACTTC. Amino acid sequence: CASSQAITGGGYEQYF.

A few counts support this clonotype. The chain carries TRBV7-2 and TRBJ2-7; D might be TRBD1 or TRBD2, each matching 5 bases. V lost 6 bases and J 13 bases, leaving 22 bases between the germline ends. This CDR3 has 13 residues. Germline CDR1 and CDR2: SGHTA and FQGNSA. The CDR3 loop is CASREGWGWTPYF. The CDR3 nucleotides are TGTGCCAGCAGGGAAGGGTGGGGCTGGACTCCATACTTC.